Sequencing of this TCR beta chain was carried out in a study of OX40 agonist ivuxolimab in advanced cancers. The data were produced by immunoSEQ multiplex PCR, yet TCRdb's version contains in-frame clones alone and is incomplete. The table records some 20,000 clones, 84% of them present only once. Unmatched junction bases numbered 7, after V lost 4 bases and J lost 2 bases. This CDR3 has 15 residues. The germline V gene has CDR1 SGDLS and CDR2 YYNGEE. This sequence was found in an adult with an advanced solid tumor such as melanoma, head and neck, liver or kidney cancer. V and J are TRBV9 and TRBJ2-3; TRBD2 agrees at 7 bases. This specimen consisted of CD4+ or CD8+ T cells sorted from blood, obtained in a trial of the OX40 agonist ivuxolimab. The CDR3 sequence is CASSSSGGTTDTQYF. DNA for the CDR3: TGTGCCAGCAGCTCCTCCGGGGGGACCACAGATACGCAGTATTTT.